This T cell receptor beta chain was recovered during a study of cytomegalovirus exposure and HLA in healthy donors. Points from the study as a whole: Specific recognition of CMV antigens was confirmed in vitro for a few chains (all CMV-associated). Researchers catalogued some 160 TCR beta chains as cytomegalovirus-associated.

TCRdb's table, derived via immunoSEQ multiplex PCR, lists solely in-frame clones and lacks some. The repertoire holds some 120,000 clones, with approximately 94% as singletons. On this clone itself: Antigen: not known.

This CDR3 has 14 amino acids. CDR1 is SGHRS, CDR2 YFSETQ, per germline. Trimming took 3 bases from V and 1 from J; bases not matched to a gene: 3. The chain carries TRBV5-1 and TRBJ2-5; TRBD1 agrees at 7 bases. The receptor comes from a woman aged 18-29 years in good health and CMV-seronegative. The material sequenced was PBMCs. The CDR3 sequence: CASSWGQIQETQYF. The CDR3 DNA sequence: TGCGCCAGCAGCTGGGGACAGATCCAAGAGACCCAGTACTTC. Full variable domain (rest looked up from reference TRBV5-1 and TRBJ2-5): KAGVTQTPRYLIKTRGQQVTLSCSPISGHRSVSWYQQTPGQGLQFLFEYFSETQRNKGNFPGRFSGRQFSNSRSEMNVSTLELGDSALYLCASSWGQIQETQYFGPGTRLLVL.